The rows below give T cell receptor beta chains drawn from one sample of a study of control samples from healthy donors and cancer patients. Sequencing used immunoSEQ multiplex PCR; TCRdb keeps in-frame clones, though not all of them. In the table there are 120,000 or so clones, around 87% of which are singletons. Sample: blood. Receptor source: a man aged 35 to 55 in good health. The CDR3 runs from the conserved cysteine through the conserved F or W. The D gene is left open where the match is weak. A row's size may be missing; if present it is once, few, many or a size class.

>TRBJ2-7|TRBV6-2/TRBV6-3|NA|NA
CASSYSKGSIKYF
TGTGCCAGCAGTTACTCGAAGGGCAGCATCAAGTACTTC
>TRBJ1-6|TRBV9|NA|medium-sized
CASSVDSGFSPLHF
TGTGCCAGCAGCGTAGATTCAGGGTTTTCACCCCTCCACTTT
>TRBJ2-7|TRBV24-1|TRBD1|NA
CATSDSGQGRYEQYF
TGTGCCACCAGTGACTCTGGACAGGGTCGCTACGAGCAGTACTTC
>TRBJ2-3|TRBV18|NA|NA
CASSQGTDTQYF
TGTGCCAGCTCACAAGGCACAGATACGCAGTATTTT
>TRBJ1-4|TRBV18|NA|NA
CASSPTGGRNEKLFF
TGTGCCAGCTCACCTACAGGTGGACGAAACGAAAAACTGTTTTTT
>TRBJ2-2|TRBV30|NA|NA
CAWSRGTGELFF
TGTGCCTGGAGTAGGGGGACCGGGGAGCTGTTTTTT
>TRBJ2-2|TRBV5-5|NA|NA
CASSLVGAPNTGELFF
TGTGCCAGCAGCTTGGTTGGCGCTCCGAACACCGGGGAGCTGTTTTTT
>TRBJ2-5|TRBV5-1|TRBD2|NA
CASSSTAGGAQKTQYF
TGCGCCAGCAGCTCAACAGCGGGGGGGGCCCAGAAGACCCAGTACTTC
>TRBJ1-6|TRBV11-3|NA|NA
CASSRLGNSPLHF
TGTGCCAGCAGCCGGTTGGGCAATTCACCCCTCCACTTT
>TRBJ1-1|TRBV2|NA|NA
CASSRQNTEAFF
TGTGCCAGCAGTCGGCAGAACACTGAAGCTTTCTTT
>TRBJ2-6|TRBV30|NA|NA
CAWSILRSSRANVLTF
TGTGCCTGGAGTATATTAAGGTCCTCTAGGGCCAACGTCCTGACTTTC